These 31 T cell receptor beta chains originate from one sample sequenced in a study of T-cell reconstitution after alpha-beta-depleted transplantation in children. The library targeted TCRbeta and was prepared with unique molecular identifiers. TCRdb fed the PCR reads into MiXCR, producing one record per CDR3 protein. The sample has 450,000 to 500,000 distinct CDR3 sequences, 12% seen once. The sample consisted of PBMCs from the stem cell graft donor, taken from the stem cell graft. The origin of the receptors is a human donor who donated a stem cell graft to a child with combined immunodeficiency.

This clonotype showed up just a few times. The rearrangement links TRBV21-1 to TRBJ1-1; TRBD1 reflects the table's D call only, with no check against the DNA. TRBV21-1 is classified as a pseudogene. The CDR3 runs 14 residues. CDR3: CASNTDREHTEAFF. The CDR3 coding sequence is TGTGCCAGCAATACGGACAGGGAACACACTGAAGCTTTCTTT.

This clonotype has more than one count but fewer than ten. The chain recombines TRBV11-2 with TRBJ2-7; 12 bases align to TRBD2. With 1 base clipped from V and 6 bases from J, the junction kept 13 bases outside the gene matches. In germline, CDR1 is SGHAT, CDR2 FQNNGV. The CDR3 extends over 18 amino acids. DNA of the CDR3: TGTGCCAGCAGCTTAGGACTAGCGGGAGATTATCAATCCACCGAGCAGTACTTC. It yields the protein CASSLGLAGDYQSTEQYF.

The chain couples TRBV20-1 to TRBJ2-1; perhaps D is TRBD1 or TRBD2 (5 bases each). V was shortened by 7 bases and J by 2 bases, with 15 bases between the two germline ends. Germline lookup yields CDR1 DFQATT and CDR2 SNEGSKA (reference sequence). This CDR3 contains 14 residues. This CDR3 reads CSGTGRPPYNEQFF. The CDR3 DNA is TGCAGTGGGACGGGGCGGCCCCCCTACAATGAGCAGTTCTTC.

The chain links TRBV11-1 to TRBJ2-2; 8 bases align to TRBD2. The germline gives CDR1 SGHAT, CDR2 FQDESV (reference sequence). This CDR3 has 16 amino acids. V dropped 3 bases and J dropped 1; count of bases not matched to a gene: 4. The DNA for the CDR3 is TGTGCCAGCAGCTTTCGTAGCGGGGAGAACACCGGGGAGCTGTTTTTT. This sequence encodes CASSFRSGENTGELFF.

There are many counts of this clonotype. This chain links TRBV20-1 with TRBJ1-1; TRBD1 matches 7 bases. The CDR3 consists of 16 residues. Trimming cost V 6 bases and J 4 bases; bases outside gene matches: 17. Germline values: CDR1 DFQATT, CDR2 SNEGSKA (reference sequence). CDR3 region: CSADGTEGASGTEAFF. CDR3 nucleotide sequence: TGCAGTGCCGACGGGACGGAGGGGGCCTCGGGCACTGAAGCTTTCTTT.

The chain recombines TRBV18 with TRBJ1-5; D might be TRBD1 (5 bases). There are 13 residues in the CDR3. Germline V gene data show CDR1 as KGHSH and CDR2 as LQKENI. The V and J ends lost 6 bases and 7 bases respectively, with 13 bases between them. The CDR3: CASSSGGWQPQHF. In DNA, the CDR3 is TGTGCCAGCTCTTCCGGGGGGTGGCAGCCCCAGCATTTT.

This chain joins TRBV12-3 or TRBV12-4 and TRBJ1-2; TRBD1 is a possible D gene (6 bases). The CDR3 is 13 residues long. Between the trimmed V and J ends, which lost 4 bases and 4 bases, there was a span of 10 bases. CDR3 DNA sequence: TGTGCCAGCAGTTCCTCAGGGGTCTATGGCTACACCTTC. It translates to CASSSSGVYGYTF.

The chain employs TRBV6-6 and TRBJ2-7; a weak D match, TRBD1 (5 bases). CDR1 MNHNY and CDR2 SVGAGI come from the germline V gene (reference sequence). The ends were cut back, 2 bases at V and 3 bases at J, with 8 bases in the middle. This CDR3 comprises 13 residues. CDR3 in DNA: TGTGCCAGCAGTTACGGACAATACTACGAGCAGTACTTC. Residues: CASSYGQYYEQYF.

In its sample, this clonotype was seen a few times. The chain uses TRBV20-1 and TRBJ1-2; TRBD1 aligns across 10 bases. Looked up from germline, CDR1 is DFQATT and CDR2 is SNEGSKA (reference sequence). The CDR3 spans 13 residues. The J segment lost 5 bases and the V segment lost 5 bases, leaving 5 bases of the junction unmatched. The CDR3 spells CSAVPGQGYGYTF. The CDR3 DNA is TGCAGTGCTGTTCCGGGACAGGGGTATGGCTACACCTTC.

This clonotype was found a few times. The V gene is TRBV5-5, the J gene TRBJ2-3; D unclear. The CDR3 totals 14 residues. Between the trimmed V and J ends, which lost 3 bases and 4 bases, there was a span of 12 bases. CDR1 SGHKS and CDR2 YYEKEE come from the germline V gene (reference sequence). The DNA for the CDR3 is TGTGCCAGCAGCTCCGAGGAAAACCCAGATACGCAGTATTTT. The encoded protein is CASSSEENPDTQYF. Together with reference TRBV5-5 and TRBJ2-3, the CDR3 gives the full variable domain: DAGVTQSPTHLIKTRGQQVTLRCSPISGHKSVSWYQQVLGQGPQFIFQYYEKEERGRGNFPDRFSARQFPNYSSELNVNALLLGDSALYLCASSSEENPDTQYFGPGTRLTVL.

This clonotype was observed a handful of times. The DNA of the CDR3 is TGTGCCAGCACAGGGGGCACCTTCTCCTACGAGCAGTACTTC. Protein sequence: CASTGGTFSYEQYF. The gene calls are TRBV28 and TRBJ2-7; 8 nucleotides align to TRBD1. From germline, CDR1 is MDHEN and CDR2 SYDVKM. The CDR3 has 14 residues. The V gene end was trimmed by 7 bases and the J gene end by 0 bases; junction bases not matched to a gene: 5.

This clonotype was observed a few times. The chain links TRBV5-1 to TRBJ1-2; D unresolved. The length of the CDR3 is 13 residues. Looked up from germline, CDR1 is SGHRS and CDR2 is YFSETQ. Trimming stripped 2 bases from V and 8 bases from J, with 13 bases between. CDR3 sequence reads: CASSLGHAGGYTF. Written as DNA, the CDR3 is TGCGCCAGCAGCTTAGGCCATGCGGGGGGCTACACCTTC.

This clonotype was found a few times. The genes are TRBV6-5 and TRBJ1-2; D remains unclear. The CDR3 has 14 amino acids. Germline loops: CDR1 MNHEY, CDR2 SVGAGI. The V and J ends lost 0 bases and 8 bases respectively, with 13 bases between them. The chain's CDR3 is CASSYSSSRVGYTF. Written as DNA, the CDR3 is TGTGCCAGCAGTTACTCGTCCAGCCGAGTAGGCTACACCTTC.

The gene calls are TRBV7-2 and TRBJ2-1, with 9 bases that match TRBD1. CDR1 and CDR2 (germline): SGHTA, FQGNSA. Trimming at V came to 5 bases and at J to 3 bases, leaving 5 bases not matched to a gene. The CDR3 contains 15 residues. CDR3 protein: CASSGRDRDYNEQFF. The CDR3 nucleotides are TGTGCCAGCAGCGGCCGGGACAGGGACTACAATGAGCAGTTCTTC.

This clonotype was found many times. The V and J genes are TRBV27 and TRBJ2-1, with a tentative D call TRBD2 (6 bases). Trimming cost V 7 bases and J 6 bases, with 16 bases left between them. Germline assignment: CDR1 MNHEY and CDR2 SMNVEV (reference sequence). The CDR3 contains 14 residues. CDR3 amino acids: CASKGLAPINEQFF. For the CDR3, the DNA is TGTGCCAGCAAGGGTCTAGCGCCAATCAATGAGCAGTTCTTC.

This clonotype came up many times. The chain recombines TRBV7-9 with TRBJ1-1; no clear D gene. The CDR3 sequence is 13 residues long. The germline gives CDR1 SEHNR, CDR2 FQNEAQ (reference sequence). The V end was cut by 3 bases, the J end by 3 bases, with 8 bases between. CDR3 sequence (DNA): TGTGCCAGCAGCTTCGGTGAATACACTGAAGCTTTCTTT. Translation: CASSFGEYTEAFF.

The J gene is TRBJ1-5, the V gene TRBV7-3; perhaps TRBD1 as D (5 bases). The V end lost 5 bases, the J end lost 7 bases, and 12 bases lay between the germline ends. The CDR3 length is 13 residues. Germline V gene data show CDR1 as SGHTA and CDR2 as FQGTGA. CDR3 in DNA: TGTGCCAGCAGCCTGGGGACGGGGCAGCCCCAGCATTTT. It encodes CASSLGTGQPQHF.

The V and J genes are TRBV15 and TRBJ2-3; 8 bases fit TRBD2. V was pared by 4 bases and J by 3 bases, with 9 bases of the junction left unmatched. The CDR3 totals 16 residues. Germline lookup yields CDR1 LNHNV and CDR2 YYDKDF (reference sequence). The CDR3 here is CATSKGAGVMTDTQYF. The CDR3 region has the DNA TGTGCCACCAGCAAGGGAGCGGGAGTTATGACAGATACGCAGTATTTT. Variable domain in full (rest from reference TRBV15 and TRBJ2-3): DAMVIQNPRYQVTQFGKPVTLSCSQTLNHNVMYWYQQKSSQAPKLLFHYYDKDFNNEADTPDNFQSRRPNTSFCFLDIRSPGLGDTAMYLCATSKGAGVMTDTQYFGPGTRLTVL.

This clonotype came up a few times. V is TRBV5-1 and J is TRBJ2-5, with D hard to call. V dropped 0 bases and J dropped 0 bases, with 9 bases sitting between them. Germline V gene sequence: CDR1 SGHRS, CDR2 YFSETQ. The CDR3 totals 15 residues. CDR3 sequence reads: CASSLVGRYQETQYF. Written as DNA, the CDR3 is TGCGCCAGCAGCTTGGTCGGGCGGTACCAAGAGACCCAGTACTTC.

The CDR3 region is CASSYHRAGLFNYGYTF. For the CDR3, the DNA is TGTGCCAGCAGTTACCACCGTGCGGGCTTGTTTAACTATGGCTACACCTTC. The chain couples TRBV6-2 or TRBV6-3 to TRBJ1-2; no reliable D call. CDR1 is MNHEY, CDR2 SVGEGT, per germline. Trimming pared 2 bases from V and 1 base from J, leaving 17 bases between. The CDR3 has 17 residues.

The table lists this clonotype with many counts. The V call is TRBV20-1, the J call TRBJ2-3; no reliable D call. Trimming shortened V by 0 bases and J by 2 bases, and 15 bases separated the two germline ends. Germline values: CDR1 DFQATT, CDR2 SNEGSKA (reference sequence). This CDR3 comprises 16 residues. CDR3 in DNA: TGCAGTGCTAGAGATAAGGGCAGGAGCTCCACAGATACGCAGTATTTT. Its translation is CSARDKGRSSTDTQYF.

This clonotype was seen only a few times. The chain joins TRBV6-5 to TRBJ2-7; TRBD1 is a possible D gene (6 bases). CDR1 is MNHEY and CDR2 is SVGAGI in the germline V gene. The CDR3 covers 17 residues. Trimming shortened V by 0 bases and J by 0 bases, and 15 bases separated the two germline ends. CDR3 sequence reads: CASSYSGWGPISYEQYF. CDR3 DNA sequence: TGTGCCAGCAGTTACTCCGGTTGGGGGCCCATCTCCTACGAGCAGTACTTC.

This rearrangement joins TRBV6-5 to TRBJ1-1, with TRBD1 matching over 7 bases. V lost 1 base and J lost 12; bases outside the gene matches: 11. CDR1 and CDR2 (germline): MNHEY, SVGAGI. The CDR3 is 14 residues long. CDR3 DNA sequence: TGTGCCAGCAGTTACTTGACAGGGTGGGGAGAATCTTTCTTT. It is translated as CASSYLTGWGESFF.

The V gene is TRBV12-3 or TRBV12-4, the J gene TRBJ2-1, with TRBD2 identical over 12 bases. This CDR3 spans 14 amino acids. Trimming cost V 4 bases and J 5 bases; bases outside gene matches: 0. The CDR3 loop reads CASSWTSGDNEQFF. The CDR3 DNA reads TGTGCCAGCAGTTGGACTAGCGGGGACAATGAGCAGTTCTTC.

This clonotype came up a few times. The CDR3 DNA reads TGCGCCAGCAGCCAATGGACAGGCTCGAGGGCCGGGGAGCTGTTTTTT. Translating gives CASSQWTGSRAGELFF. This chain uses TRBV4-3 with TRBJ2-2, with 7 nucleotides matching TRBD1. Per the germline V gene, CDR1 is LGHNA and CDR2 is YSLEER. Unmatched junction bases numbered 9, after V lost 2 bases and J lost 6 bases. The CDR3 sequence is 16 residues long.

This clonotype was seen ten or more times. In nucleotides, the CDR3 is TGTGCCAGCACCCCAAGACTAGCGGGAGGCACAGATACGCAGTATTTT. Its protein product is CASTPRLAGGTDTQYF. The J gene is TRBJ2-3, the V gene TRBV12-3 or TRBV12-4; 12 bases map to TRBD2. Losses at the gene ends were 7 bases for V and 1 base for J; bases not matched to a gene: 6. The CDR3 is 16 residues long.

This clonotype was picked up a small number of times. CDR3 nucleotide sequence: TGTGCCTGGAGTCTCGGGCGATTGGGGGAGACCCAGTACTTC. This codes for CAWSLGRLGETQYF. J is TRBJ2-5 and V is TRBV30; D gene unclear. This CDR3 region has 14 residues. With 2 bases removed from V and 5 bases from J, the gap between germline ends came to 15 bases. Germline V CDR1 and CDR2: GTSNPN, SVGIG (reference sequence).

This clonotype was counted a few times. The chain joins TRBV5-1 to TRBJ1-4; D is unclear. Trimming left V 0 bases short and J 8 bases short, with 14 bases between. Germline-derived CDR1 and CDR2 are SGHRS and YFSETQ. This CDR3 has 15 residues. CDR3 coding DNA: TGCGCCAGCAGCTTGGCCAATACAGATACCGAAAAACTGTTTTTT. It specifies CASSLANTDTEKLFF.

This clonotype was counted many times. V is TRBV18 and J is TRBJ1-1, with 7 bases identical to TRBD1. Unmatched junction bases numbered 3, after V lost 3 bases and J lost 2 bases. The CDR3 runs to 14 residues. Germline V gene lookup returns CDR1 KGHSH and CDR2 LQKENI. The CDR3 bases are TGTGCCAGCTCACCCCAGGGGGAAAACACTGAAGCTTTCTTT. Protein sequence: CASSPQGENTEAFF.

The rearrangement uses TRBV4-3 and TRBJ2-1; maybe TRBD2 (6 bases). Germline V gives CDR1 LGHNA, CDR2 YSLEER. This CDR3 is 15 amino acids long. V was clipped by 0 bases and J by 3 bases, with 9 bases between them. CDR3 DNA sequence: TGCGCCAGCAGCCAAGAGAGGGACTTCTACAATGAGCAGTTCTTC. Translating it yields CASSQERDFYNEQFF.

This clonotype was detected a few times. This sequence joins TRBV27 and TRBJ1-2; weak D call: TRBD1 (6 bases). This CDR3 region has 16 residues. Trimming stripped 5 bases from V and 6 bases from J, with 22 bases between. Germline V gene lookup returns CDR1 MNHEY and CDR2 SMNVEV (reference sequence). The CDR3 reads CASSESPSAAGDGYTF. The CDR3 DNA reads TGTGCCAGCAGTGAGTCTCCCTCCGCTGCAGGGGATGGCTACACCTTC.